This T cell receptor (beta chain) is drawn from a study of cytomegalovirus exposure and HLA in healthy donors. Whole-study results and caveats: Among the CMV-associated chains, a few were confirmed in vitro as specific for CMV antigens.

As regards this clone: Its target is not known.

Some clones are missing from TCRdb's copy, which holds only in-frame ones; the method was immunoSEQ multiplex PCR. The sample records roughly 200,000 clones, about nine tenths being singletons. This sequence was found in a man in his thirties or forties in good health and CMV-seropositive. Sequencing was performed on PBMCs.

CDR3 region: CASSQSGGPRRNQPQHF. The CDR3 DNA reads TGTGCCAGCAGCCAATCAGGAGGTCCCAGGAGAAATCAGCCCCAGCATTTT. The gene calls are TRBV16 and TRBJ1-5, with no clear D. The CDR3 totals 17 residues. Germline CDR1 KGHSY, CDR2 FQNENV. Trimming took 0 bases from V and 4 from J, leaving 16 bases between them.